This T cell receptor beta chain was captured in a study of blood T cell repertoires in COVID-19. Study information: COVID-19 samples, acute and convalescent, were from the United States, Italy and Spain.

Germline-derived CDR1 and CDR2 are SSHAT and FNYEAQ (reference sequence). This CDR3 has 16 amino acids. The sample holds one count of this clone. At one of its ends the junction is not consistent with the germline gene, which may arise from a read error. Data came from immunoSEQ multiplex PCR; TCRdb stores just in-frame clones and leaves some out. The sample has more than 250,000 clones; around 86% are singletons. The chain carries TRBV7-7 and TRBJ2-3, with 9 positions matching TRBD2. Material: peripheral blood. This receptor was taken from a man in his fifties or sixties with active or convalescent COVID-19. Here the CDR3 reads CASSSTTSGLADTQYF. The CDR3 region has the DNA TGTGCTAGCAGCTCTACGACTAGCGGTTTGGCAGATACGCAGTATTTT.